The entry below gives a single T cell receptor (beta chain) sequence along with its context. The antigen remains unidentified. The method was immunoSEQ multiplex PCR; TCRdb's version includes in-frame clones alone and lacks a portion of them. The repertoire has tens of thousands of clones, more than 90% of them found once; the top ten carry 22%. This record belongs to a study of chemoradiotherapy in HPV16-positive cancers. Germline V CDR1 and CDR2: SQVTM, ANQGSEA. The ends were cut back, 7 bases at V and 3 bases at J, with 19 bases in the middle. The CDR3 is 15 amino acids. Whole-study results and caveats: For HPV16-positive patients, expanding HPV-responsive T cells associated with longer recurrence-free survival. Candidate HPV-specific clones and E7-related TCR motifs grew in tumor during treatment.

Sample: blood, taken from a patient who underwent chemoradiotherapy. This clonotype originated in a human donor with HPV-associated anogenital cancer. The V call is TRBV29-1, the J call TRBJ1-5; perhaps TRBD1 as D (6 bases). The CDR3 coding sequence is TGCAGCGGGACAACAGGGACCGTTTACAATCAGCCCCAGCATTTT. This gives the protein CSGTTGTVYNQPQHF.